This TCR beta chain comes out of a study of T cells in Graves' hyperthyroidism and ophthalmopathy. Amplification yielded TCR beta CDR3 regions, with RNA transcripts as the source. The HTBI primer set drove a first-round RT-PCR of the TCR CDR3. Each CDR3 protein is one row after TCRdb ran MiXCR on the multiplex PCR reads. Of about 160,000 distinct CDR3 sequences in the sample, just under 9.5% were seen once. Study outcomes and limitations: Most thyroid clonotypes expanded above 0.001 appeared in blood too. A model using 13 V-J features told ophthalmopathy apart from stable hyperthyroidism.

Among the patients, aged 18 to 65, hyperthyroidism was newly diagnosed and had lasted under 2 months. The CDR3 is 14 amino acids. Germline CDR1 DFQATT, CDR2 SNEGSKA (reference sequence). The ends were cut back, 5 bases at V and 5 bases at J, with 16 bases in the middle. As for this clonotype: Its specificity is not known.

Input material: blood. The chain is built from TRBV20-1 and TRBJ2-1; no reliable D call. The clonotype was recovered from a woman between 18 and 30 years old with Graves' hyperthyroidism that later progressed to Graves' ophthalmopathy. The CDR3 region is CSAVHATKDNEQFF. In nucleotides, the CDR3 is TGCAGTGCTGTGCATGCCACCAAGGACAATGAGCAGTTCTTC.